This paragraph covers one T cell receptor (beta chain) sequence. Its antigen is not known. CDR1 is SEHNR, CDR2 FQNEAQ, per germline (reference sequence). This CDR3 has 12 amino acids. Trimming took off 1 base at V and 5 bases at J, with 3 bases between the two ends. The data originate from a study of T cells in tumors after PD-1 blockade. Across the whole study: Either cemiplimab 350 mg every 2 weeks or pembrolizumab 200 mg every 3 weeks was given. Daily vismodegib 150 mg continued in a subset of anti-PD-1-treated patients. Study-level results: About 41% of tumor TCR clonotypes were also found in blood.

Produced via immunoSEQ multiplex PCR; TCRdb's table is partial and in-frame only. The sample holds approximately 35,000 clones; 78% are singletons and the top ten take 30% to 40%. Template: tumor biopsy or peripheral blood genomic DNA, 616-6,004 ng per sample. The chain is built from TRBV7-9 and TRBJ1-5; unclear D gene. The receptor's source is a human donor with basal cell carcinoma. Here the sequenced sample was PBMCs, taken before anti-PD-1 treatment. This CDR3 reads CASSLGDQPQHF. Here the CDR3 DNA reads TGTGCCAGCAGCTTAGGAGATCAGCCCCAGCATTTT. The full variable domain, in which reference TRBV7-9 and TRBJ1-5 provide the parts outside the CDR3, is DTGVSQNPRHKITKRGQNVTFRCDPISEHNRLYWYRQTLGQGPEFLTYFQNEAQLEKSRLLSDRFSAERPKGSFSTLEIQRTEQGDSAMYLCASSLGDQPQHFGDGTRLSIL.